This is a list of T cell receptor beta chains from one sample in a study of early T cells in non-severe SARS-CoV-2 infection. Each CDR3 protein gets one entry after TCRdb re-called the 5' RACE reads with MiXCR. The table includes roughly 50,000 distinct CDR3 sequences, about 7.8% detected once. Sequenced sample: whole blood. Receptors originate from an adult who was a healthcare worker with PCR-confirmed SARS-CoV-2 infection or an uninfected control (not recorded which). Both conserved end residues are trimmed from each CDR3. The D gene is left open where the match is weak.

D | V | CDR3
TRBD1 | TRBV4-3 | ASSQVMGTETYEQY
- | TRBV14 | ASSQDQGTDFYEQY
TRBD1 | TRBV28 | ASTLRGQAKNIQY
- | TRBV6-5 | ASSYDANEKLF
- | TRBV18 | ASSPQNTEAF
- | TRBV27 | ASSLEGFRGEAF
- | TRBV5-4 | ASSSGTKETQY
- | TRBV13 | ASSPPNSYNEQF
TRBD2 | TRBV28 | ASRAAGITDTQY
TRBD2 | TRBV6-2/TRBV6-3 | ASSYSGGGTAVSYNEQF
- | TRBV29-1 | SGRNTEAF
TRBD2 | TRBV7-3 | ASSAGLAKVETQY
- | TRBV10-3 | AISESEGRNTEAF
TRBD2 | TRBV5-5 | ASSSGLVQETQY
- | TRBV15 | ATSPRTGGSNQPQH
- | TRBV27 | ASSFQGSYGYT
- | TRBV7-9 | ASSSIQGKAEAF
- | TRBV12-3/TRBV12-4 | ASSPPGQSSYNEQF
TRBD2 | TRBV20-1 | SARDETSSGGALGTQY
- | TRBV5-1 | ASSPGLSSGNTIY
- | TRBV30 | ACFRGMDYGYT
- | TRBV12-3/TRBV12-4 | ASRPTGSQETQY
- | TRBV5-4 | ASSLIQDTGELF
TRBD1 | TRBV18 | ASSPGQDYYGYT
- | TRBV7-8 | ASSSDSYSNQPQH
- | TRBV5-5 | ASSFRVPPDEQF
TRBD1 | TRBV6-1 | ASSQFRDRTYEQY